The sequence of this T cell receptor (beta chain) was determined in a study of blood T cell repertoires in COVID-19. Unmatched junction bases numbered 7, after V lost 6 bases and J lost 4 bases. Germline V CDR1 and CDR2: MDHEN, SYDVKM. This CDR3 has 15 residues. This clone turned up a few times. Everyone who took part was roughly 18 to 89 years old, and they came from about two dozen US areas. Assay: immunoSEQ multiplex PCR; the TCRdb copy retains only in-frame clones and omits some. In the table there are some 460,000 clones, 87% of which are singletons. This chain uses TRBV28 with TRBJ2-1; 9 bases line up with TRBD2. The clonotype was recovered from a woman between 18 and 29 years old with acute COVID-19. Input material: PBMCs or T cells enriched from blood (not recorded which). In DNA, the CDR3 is TGTGCCAGCAGGACTAGCGGAGAGGGGTACAATGAGCAGTTCTTC. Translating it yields CASRTSGEGYNEQFF.